The entry that follows covers one TCR beta chain sequence. This clone's antigen is unknown. Qualities for individual bases were not recorded, and no much larger clone is one base off. This sample is part of a study of shared clonotypes between healthy human individuals (dated by TCRdb to the early 2020s). About the study as a whole: The cohort included three men and a couple of women between 18 and 49 years of age. For each donor, CD4 naive and CD4 memory were each run on three plates, CD8 naive on two plates, and CD8 memory on one plate. The study deeply sequenced blood TCR repertoires of about five healthy adults to estimate repertoire size and the extent of clonotype sharing between individuals. Different laboratories and diverse techniques were used to prepare libraries and sequence TCR repertoires, to increase sequencing depth and limit assay-specific biases. Leukapheresis yielded between about 0.85 and 10 billion PBMCs per donor.

Healthy HIV-negative adults with no recently reported acute infections or vaccinations were included as donors. Only Caucasian adults living in Nashville, Tennessee, USA were represented among the donors. Magnetic negative selection was used to enrich CD4+ T cells, after which naive cells were positively selected on CD45RA and the negative fraction became the memory subset. Blood was obtained by leukapheresis, after which PBMCs were separated by Ficoll-Histopaque density gradient centrifugation and cryopreserved in liquid nitrogen vapor phase. Analytical flow cytometry was used to check the purity and quantity of every magnetically sorted T cell population. Genomic DNA was isolated from every sorted fraction and measured by UV absorbance on a Nanodrop 2000c. Using the deep immunoSEQ assay, multiplex PCR amplified TCR CDR3 regions from genomic DNA. For each cell subset, the extracted genomic DNA was distributed evenly across all wells of several immunoSEQ 96-well plates, and each plate served as one replicate. For sorted subsets, around 0.2 ug genomic DNA, equal to 30,000 to 35,000 T cell genomes, was loaded into each replicate PCR. The purified libraries were quantified using a Qubit 3.0 fluorometer, sized with a Bioanalyzer 2100, and then quantified again using the KAPA Library Quantification kit. Every immunoSEQ 96-well plate was sequenced on a dedicated single-read 150-cycle Illumina NextSeq 550 flow cell. As for how the authors treated the data: Because the immunoSEQ output included only junctional sequences and no quality scores, the filtering could not be the same as the filtering used for full-length reads. To assign V/J genes and CDR3, sequences were annotated against IMGT germline references using PyIR, a Python wrapper for IgBLAST v1.9. Reads were filtered out if the reads had weak V/J assignments (E-value above 1e-6), no CDR3, stop codons, out-of-frame junctions, or ambiguous translated residues. A V3J clonotype was defined by an identical inferred V gene, J gene, and CDR3 amino acid sequence. Percentage overlap between repertoires was computed as shared unique clonotypes divided by the size of the smaller repertoire. Three approaches were used to assess repertoire richness: RTK rarefaction, the Chao1 estimator, and Recon v2.1 estimates of unobserved clonotypes. Generation probabilities for all TCRbeta clonotypes obtained by the gDNA method from a handful of donors were computed using OLGA. The clones in this table, taken by TCRdb from immuneACCESS, are in-frame only. Not every clone is retained; where verified, under half of the shortfall comes from an unresolved V gene, and the cause of the rest is unknown. The V and J calls and clone size were taken over from that table, and D and trimming were inferred from the DNA. In all, the sample holds under 1,900,000 clones, and around 98.5% of those were seen once. The ten largest clones take up around 0.38% of the sample.

What the work shows at the level of the full study, not this receptor alone: Sampling was restricted to blood, and TCR repertoires in tissue are likely to differ from TCR repertoires in blood. Even with the large sequencing depth, rarefaction of the sorted-subset datasets indicated that sequencing was incomplete. Compared with non-shared clonotypes, clonotypes shared by all four sorted-subset donors had higher generation probabilities. Pairwise subsampling led to the expectation that sequencing depth would affect the degree of clonotype sharing among donors. Roughly 5% of naive CD4, 3.5% of naive CD8, approximately 2.2% of memory CD4, and about 0.4% of memory CD8 clonotypes were shared across a few donors. Estimated clonotype richness was generally larger for naive than for memory subsets. The genetic and exposure-history diversity represented was limited by the small number of donors.

The germline V gene specifies SGHTA as CDR1 and FQGTGA as CDR2. Trimming removed 1 base from V and 2 bases from J; the gene matches leave 9 bases unexplained. There are 17 amino acids in the CDR3, from cysteine to phenylalanine inclusive. Only the CDR3 DNA stays, 51 bases, in frame from base 1. This sequence was found in a man aged 25 to 40 in good health. Sequencing was carried out using naive CD4+ T cells sorted from blood. The sample's cell subset or site label, in plain terms: CD45RA+ positively selected. The sequence is built from TRBV7-3 and TRBJ2-5; a stretch of 8 junction bases matches TRBD2. In nucleotide form, the sequence is TGTGCCAGCAGCTTAAACTCGGCCGTAGCGGGACAAGAGACCCAGTACTTC. The translation is CASSLNSAVAGQETQYF.